Listed below are T cell receptor beta chains from one sample, sequenced in a study of blood T cell repertoires in COVID-19. Sequenced by immunoSEQ multiplex PCR; TCRdb stores in-frame clones only, minus some. There are about 130,000 clones in the sample; over 75% occur only once, and around 9.8% lies in the top ten. What was sequenced was peripheral blood. All receptors come from a middle-aged man with active or convalescent COVID-19. Each CDR3 is given with its conserved first and last residue. The D gene is left open where the match is weak. Clone sizes are given selectively: once, few, many, or a class where the clone is expanded.

TRBD1	TRBJ2-7	NA	TRBV12-3/TRBV12-4	TGTGCCAGCAGCTTGGGACAGGGGAGCGAGCAGTACTTC	CASSLGQGSEQYF
TRBD2	TRBJ2-5	NA	TRBV11-2	TGTGCCAGCAGCTTGGCATCGGCGGGGGGGTCGAAGACCCAGTACTTC	CASSLASAGGSKTQYF
TRBD1	TRBJ1-1	NA	TRBV24-1	TGTGCCACCAGTGAGTCGACAGGGCGGGCTTTCTTT	CATSESTGRAFF
NA	TRBJ1-6	NA	TRBV5-1	TGCGCCAGCAGCTTGGCCCGGGATGCCCTTTCACCCCTCCACTTT	CASSLARDALSPLHF
NA	TRBJ2-3	NA	TRBV4-3	TGCGCCAGCAGCCAAGAGATGGGCGATACGCAGTATTTT	CASSQEMGDTQYF
TRBD1	TRBJ1-2	once	TRBV9	TGTGCCATCACACGACTCACAGGGGAAGGGGATGGCTACACCTTC	CAITRLTGEGDGYTF
TRBD2	TRBJ2-1	NA	TRBV3-1/TRBV3-2	TGTGCCAGCAGCCCCGGGACTAGCGGAAGGGGTGAGCAGTTCTTC	CASSPGTSGRGEQFF
NA	TRBJ1-1	NA	TRBV6-5	TGTGCCAGCAGTTCCTCCATTCAGGGAGGGGGCACTGAAGCTTTCTTT	CASSSSIQGGGTEAFF
TRBD1	TRBJ1-1	NA	TRBV6-5	TGTGCCAGCAGTAGGACAGGGGTGACTGAAGCTTTCTTT	CASSRTGVTEAFF
TRBD1	TRBJ1-2	NA	TRBV7-9	TGTGCCAGCAGCTCACTCCGGGACAGGGGCAACTATGGCTACACCTTC	CASSSLRDRGNYGYTF
TRBD1	TRBJ2-7	NA	TRBV5-3	TGTGCCAGAAGCTGGGTCCCGGGACAGGGCTACGAGCAGTACTTC	CARSWVPGQGYEQYF
NA	TRBJ1-2	NA	TRBV6-2/TRBV6-3	TGTGCCAGCAGCCGGGGACTGCAAAGGGATGGCTACACCTTC	CASSRGLQRDGYTF
TRBD2	TRBJ2-3	NA	TRBV3-1/TRBV3-2	TGTGCCAGCAGCCAAGACCCTAGCGGGGGGGGGCATACGCAGTATTTT	CASSQDPSGGGHTQYF
NA	TRBJ1-2	few	TRBV29-1	TGCAGCGTTGAGGCAGCTAACTATGGCTACACCTTC	CSVEAANYGYTF
NA	TRBJ2-5	once	TRBV7-2	TGTGCCAGCAGCTTAGCGGGGGCCCAAGAGACCCAGTACTTC	CASSLAGAQETQYF
NA	TRBJ2-3	NA	TRBV10-3	TGTGCCATCAGTGATTCAGGGGGCACAGATACGCAGTATTTT	CAISDSGGTDTQYF
TRBD1	TRBJ2-2	NA	TRBV29-1	TGCAGCGTTAAGGGGGCTCCGAACACCGGGGAGCTGTTTTTT	CSVKGAPNTGELFF
NA	TRBJ2-3	few	TRBV9	TGTGCCAGCAGCGTTACAGGGTGGGGCACAGATACGCAGTATTTT	CASSVTGWGTDTQYF
TRBD2	TRBJ2-5	NA	TRBV7-9	TGTGCCAGCAGCTATGGGACTAGCGGGGGGCACCAAGAGACCCAGTACTTC	CASSYGTSGGHQETQYF
NA	TRBJ2-7	NA	TRBV29-1	TGCAGCGTTGAAGGGATCGGGAGAGAGCAGTACTTC	CSVEGIGREQYF
TRBD1	TRBJ1-3	few	TRBV7-2	TGTGCCAGCAGCTCTAGACAGGGGGTGACTGGAAACACCATATATTTT	CASSSRQGVTGNTIYF
TRBD1	TRBJ2-6	NA	TRBV4-1	TGCGCCAGCAGCTTGGGACAGGGGATAGGGAAGACTGGGGCCAACGTCCTGACTTTC	CASSLGQGIGKTGANVLTF
NA	TRBJ1-2	NA	TRBV10-3	TGTGCCATCAGCCCCGACAGCTATGGCTACACCTTC	CAISPDSYGYTF
NA	TRBJ2-7	NA	TRBV7-9	TGTGCCAGCAGCTCCTCACAGGGAGAGCAGTACTTC	CASSSSQGEQYF
NA	TRBJ2-7	NA	TRBV12-3/TRBV12-4	TGTGCCAGCAGTATTAATTACGAGCAGTACTTC	CASSINYEQYF
NA	TRBJ1-5	NA	TRBV10-3	TGTGCCATCAAGGGCGGAGGGTCTGGTCAGCCCCAGCATTTT	CAIKGGGSGQPQHF
NA	TRBJ1-4	NA	TRBV5-4	TGTGCCAGCAGCTTGGGAAGGGAGGATGAAAAACTGTTTTTT	CASSLGREDEKLFF
NA	TRBJ2-2	few	TRBV5-5	TGTGCCAGCAGCTTCTCAGGGGCAGGAATCGGGGAGCTGTTTTTT	CASSFSGAGIGELFF
TRBD1	TRBJ1-4	NA	TRBV18	TGTGCCAGCTCACCCGACAGGGTTCGAGAAAAACTGTTTTTT	CASSPDRVREKLFF
TRBD2	TRBJ2-1	NA	TRBV5-4	TGTGCCAGCAGCTTGTACGGGGGGGCTGAGGAGCAGTTCTTC	CASSLYGGAEEQFF
NA	TRBJ1-5	NA	TRBV18	TGTGCCACCGCCGGGGATCAGCCCCAGCATTTT	CATAGDQPQHF
NA	TRBJ2-2	NA	TRBV6-1	TGTGCCAGCAGTGAGGCCGACAGGAGGAGCGGGGAGCTGTTTTTT	CASSEADRRSGELFF
TRBD1	TRBJ2-7	once	TRBV9	TGTGCCAGCAGCACGGGGACAGGGGGCTACGAGCAGTACTTC	CASSTGTGGYEQYF
TRBD2	TRBJ2-2	few	TRBV7-2	TGTGCCAGCCGGGGGGGCGACACCGGGGAGCTGTTTTTT	CASRGGDTGELFF
NA	TRBJ1-3	NA	TRBV19	TGTGCCAGTAGGAGCAGGCTCTCTGGAAACACCATATATTTT	CASRSRLSGNTIYF
NA	TRBJ2-2	NA	TRBV7-3	TGTGCCAGCAGCTTCTCCCCAGGAGGTGGTACCGGGGAGCTGTTTTTT	CASSFSPGGGTGELFF
NA	TRBJ1-4	NA	TRBV7-9	TGTGCCAGCAGCTCGGGACTCGGTGAGGAAAAACTGTTTTTT	CASSSGLGEEKLFF
TRBD1	TRBJ1-2	NA	TRBV2	TGTGCCGTGGGACAGGGGGACCTAGCTAACTATGGCTACACCTTC	CAVGQGDLANYGYTF
NA	TRBJ1-2	NA	TRBV5-4	TGTGCCAGCAGCTTGTTCGCGACTAACTATGGCTACACCTTC	CASSLFATNYGYTF
TRBD1	TRBJ1-5	NA	TRBV5-6	TGTGCCAGCAGCTTTGGGGACAGGGGGCTACATCAGCCCCAGCATTTT	CASSFGDRGLHQPQHF
TRBD2	TRBJ2-5	NA	TRBV5-4	TGTGCCAGCAGCTTGGGACTAGCGGGGGGGCCGCATGAGACCCAGTACTTC	CASSLGLAGGPHETQYF
NA	TRBJ2-5	NA	TRBV7-2	TGTGCCAGCAGCTTTACAGGCCTCCTGGAGACCCAGTACTTC	CASSFTGLLETQYF
TRBD1	TRBJ1-2	few	TRBV5-6	TGTGCCAGCAGCGAGACTTGGAGACAGGGGGCCGATGGCTACACCTTC	CASSETWRQGADGYTF
NA	TRBJ1-2	once	TRBV2	TGTGCCAGCAGTGAAATGCGGGCTTGGGGCTACACCTTC	CASSEMRAWGYTF
NA	TRBJ1-2	NA	TRBV5-1	TGCGCCAGCAGCTTGACAGGGACCTCGGGTGGCTATGGCTACACCTTC	CASSLTGTSGGYGYTF